The 3 T cell receptor beta chains given below trace back to one sample, sequenced in a study of T cell responses to AZD1222 COVID-19 vaccine. Produced via immunoSEQ multiplex PCR; TCRdb's table is partial and in-frame only. The sample lists 130,000 to 150,000 clones, approximately 88% occurring once. The material was peripheral blood, obtained on day 0 of AZD1222 vaccination. All receptors derive from an adult in good health.

This rearrangement joins TRBV12-3 or TRBV12-4 to TRBJ1-5; no reliable D call. Trimming cost V 3 bases and J 7 bases, with 10 bases left between them. This CDR3 region has 13 residues. In nucleotides, the CDR3 is TGTGCCAGCAGTTTTTACCCGGGGCAGCCCCAGCATTTT. Its protein product is CASSFYPGQPQHF.

This clone was detected a few times. V usage is TRBV7-8 and J usage is TRBJ2-2; possible D gene TRBD2, 5 bases. V lost 5 bases and J 2 bases, leaving 15 bases between the germline ends. There are 16 residues in the CDR3. Germline V gene data show CDR1 as SGHVS and CDR2 as FQNEAQ. The CDR3: CASSTTRDRNTGELFF. CDR3 coding DNA: TGTGCCAGCAGCACGACGAGGGATCGAAACACCGGGGAGCTGTTTTTT.

The CDR3 spells CSVPAKSGANVLTF. In nucleotides, the CDR3 is TGCAGCGTTCCAGCGAAATCTGGGGCCAACGTCCTGACTTTC. V gene TRBV29-1 combines with J gene TRBJ2-6; D is unresolved. The CDR3 has 14 residues. Germline lookup yields CDR1 SQVTM and CDR2 ANQGSEA. The V gene lost 5 bases and the J gene lost 1 base, with 9 bases spanning the gap.